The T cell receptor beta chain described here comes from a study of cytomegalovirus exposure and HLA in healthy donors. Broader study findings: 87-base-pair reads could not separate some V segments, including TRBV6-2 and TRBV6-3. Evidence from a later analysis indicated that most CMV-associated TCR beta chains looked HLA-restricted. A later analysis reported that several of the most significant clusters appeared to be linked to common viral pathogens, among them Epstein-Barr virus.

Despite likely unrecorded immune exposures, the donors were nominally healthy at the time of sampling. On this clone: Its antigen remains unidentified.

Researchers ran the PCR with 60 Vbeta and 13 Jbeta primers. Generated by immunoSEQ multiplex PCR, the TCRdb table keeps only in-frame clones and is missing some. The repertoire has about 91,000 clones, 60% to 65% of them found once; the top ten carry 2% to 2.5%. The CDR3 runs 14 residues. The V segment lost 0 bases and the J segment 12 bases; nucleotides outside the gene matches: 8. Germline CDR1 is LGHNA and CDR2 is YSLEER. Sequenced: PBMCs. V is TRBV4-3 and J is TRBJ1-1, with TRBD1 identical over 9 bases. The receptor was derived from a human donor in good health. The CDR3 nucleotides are TGCGCCAGCAGCCAAGATCAGGGGACAGGGAGGACTTTCTTT. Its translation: CASSQDQGTGRTFF.